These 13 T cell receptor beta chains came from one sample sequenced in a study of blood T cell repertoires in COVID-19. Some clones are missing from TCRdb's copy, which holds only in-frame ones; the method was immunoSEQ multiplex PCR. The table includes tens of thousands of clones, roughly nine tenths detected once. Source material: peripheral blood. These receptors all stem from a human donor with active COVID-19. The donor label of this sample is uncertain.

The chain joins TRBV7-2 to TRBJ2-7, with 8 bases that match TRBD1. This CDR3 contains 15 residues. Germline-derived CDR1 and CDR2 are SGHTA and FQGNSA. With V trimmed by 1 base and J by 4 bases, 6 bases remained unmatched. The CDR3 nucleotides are TGTGCCAGCAGCTTAGTTCCCCAGGGGGCGTACGAGCAGTACTTC. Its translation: CASSLVPQGAYEQYF.

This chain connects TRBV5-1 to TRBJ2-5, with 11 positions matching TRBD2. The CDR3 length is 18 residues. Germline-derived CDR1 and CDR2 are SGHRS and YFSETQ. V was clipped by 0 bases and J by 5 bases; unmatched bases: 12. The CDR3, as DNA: TGCGCCAGCAGCTTGGCTACCACCGCGACTAGCGGGGAGGAGACCCAGTACTTC. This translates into CASSLATTATSGEETQYF.

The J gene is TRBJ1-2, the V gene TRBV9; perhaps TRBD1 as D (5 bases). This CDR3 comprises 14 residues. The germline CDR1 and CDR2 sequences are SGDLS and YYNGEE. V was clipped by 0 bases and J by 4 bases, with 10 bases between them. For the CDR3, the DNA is TGTGCCAGCAGCGTAGAACAGGCCCCCTATGGCTACACCTTC. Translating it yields CASSVEQAPYGYTF.

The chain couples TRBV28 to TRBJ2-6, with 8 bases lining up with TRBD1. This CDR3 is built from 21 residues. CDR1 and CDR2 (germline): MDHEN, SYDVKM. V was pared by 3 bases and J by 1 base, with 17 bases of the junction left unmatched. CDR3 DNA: TGTGCCAGCAGTTTTAGCCCCCGAACCGGGACAGGCCTGTCTGGGGCCAACGTCCTGACTTTC. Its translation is CASSFSPRTGTGLSGANVLTF. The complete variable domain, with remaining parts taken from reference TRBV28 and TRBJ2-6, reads DVKVTQSSRYLVKRTGEKVFLECVQDMDHENMFWYRQDPGLGLRLIYFSYDVKMKEKGDIPEGYSVSREKKERFSLILESASTNQTSMYLCASSFSPRTGTGLSGANVLTFGAGSRLTVL.

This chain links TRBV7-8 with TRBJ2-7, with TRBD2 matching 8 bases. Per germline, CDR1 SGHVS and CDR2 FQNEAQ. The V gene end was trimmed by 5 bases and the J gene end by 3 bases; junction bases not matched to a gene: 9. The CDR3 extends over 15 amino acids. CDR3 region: CASSHTRAGGYEQYF. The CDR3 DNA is TGTGCCAGCAGCCACACTCGGGCGGGAGGCTACGAGCAGTACTTC.

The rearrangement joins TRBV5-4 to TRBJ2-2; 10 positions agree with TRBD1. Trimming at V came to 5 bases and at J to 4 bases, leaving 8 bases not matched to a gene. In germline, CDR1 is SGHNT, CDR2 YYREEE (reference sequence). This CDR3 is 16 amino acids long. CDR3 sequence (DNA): TGTGCCAGCAGTTCGGACAGGGGGGATATCACCGGGGAGCTGTTTTTT. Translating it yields CASSSDRGDITGELFF.

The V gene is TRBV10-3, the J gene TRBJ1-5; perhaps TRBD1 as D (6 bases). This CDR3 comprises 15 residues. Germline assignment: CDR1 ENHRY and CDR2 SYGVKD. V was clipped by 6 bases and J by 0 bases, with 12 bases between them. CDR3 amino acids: CAISRDKYSNQPQHF. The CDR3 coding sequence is TGTGCCATCAGCCGGGACAAGTATAGCAATCAGCCCCAGCATTTT.

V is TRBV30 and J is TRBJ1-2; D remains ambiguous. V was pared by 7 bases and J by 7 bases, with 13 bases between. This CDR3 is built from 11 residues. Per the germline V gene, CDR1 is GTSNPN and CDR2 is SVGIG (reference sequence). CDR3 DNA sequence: TGTGCCTCCTCAGGTAACGCTGGCTACACCTTC. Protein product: CASSGNAGYTF.

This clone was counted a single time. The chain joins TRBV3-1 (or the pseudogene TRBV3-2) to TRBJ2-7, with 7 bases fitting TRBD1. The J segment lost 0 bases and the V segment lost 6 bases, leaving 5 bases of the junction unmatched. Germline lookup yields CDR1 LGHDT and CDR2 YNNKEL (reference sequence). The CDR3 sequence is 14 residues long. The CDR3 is CASSPPGGSYEQYF. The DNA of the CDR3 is TGTGCCAGCAGTCCGCCAGGGGGCTCCTACGAGCAGTACTTC.

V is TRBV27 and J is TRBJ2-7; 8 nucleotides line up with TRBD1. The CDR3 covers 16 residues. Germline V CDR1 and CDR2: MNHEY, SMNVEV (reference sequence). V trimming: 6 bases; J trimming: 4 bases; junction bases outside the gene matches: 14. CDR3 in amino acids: CASSPGLAGGIYEQYF. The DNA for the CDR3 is TGTGCCAGCAGCCCGGGGTTGGCAGGGGGCATTTACGAGCAGTACTTC.

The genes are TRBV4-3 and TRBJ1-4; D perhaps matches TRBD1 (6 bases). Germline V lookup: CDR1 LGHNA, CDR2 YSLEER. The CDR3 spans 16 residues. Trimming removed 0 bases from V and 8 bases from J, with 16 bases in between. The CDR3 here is CASSQEGGPGAEKLFF. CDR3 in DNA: TGCGCCAGCAGCCAAGAGGGGGGGCCTGGAGCCGAAAAACTGTTTTTT.

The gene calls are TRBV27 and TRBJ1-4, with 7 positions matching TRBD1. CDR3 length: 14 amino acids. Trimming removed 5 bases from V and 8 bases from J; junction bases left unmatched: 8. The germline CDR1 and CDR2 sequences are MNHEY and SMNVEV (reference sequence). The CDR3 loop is CASSPRTGEEKLFF. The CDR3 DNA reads TGTGCCAGCAGTCCTCGGACAGGTGAAGAAAAACTGTTTTTT.

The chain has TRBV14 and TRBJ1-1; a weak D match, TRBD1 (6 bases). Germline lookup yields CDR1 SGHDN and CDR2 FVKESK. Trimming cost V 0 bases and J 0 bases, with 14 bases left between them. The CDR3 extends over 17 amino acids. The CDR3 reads CASSQDGTGPMNTEAFF. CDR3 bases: TGTGCCAGCAGCCAAGATGGTACAGGGCCTATGAACACTGAAGCTTTCTTT.